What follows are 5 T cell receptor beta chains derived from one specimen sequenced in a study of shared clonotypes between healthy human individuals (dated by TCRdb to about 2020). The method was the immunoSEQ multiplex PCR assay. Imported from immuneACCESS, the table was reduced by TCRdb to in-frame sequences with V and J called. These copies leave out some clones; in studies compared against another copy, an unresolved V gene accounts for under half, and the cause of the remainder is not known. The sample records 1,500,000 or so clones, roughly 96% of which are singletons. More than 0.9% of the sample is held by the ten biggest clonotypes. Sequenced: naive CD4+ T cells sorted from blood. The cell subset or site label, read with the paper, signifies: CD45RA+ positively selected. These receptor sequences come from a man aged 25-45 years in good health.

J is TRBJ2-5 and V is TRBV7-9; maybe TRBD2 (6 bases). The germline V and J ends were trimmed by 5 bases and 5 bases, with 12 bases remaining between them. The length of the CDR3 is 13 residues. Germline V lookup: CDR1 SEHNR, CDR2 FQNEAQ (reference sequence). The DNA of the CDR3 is TGTGCCAGCAGCGCCGGGAGTGTGGAGACCCAGTACTTC. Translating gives CASSAGSVETQYF.

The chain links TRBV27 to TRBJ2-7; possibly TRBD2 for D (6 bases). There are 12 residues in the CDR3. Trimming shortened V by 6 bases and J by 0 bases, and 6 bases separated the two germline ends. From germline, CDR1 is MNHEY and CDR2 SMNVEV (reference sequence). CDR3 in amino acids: CASRDYSYEQYF. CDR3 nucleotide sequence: TGTGCCAGCAGGGACTACTCCTACGAGCAGTACTTC.

Here the CDR3 DNA reads TGCGCCAGCAGCTTGTTCACTAGCGGGACCTACGAGCAGTACTTC. Translating it yields CASSLFTSGTYEQYF. V usage is TRBV5-1 and J usage is TRBJ2-7, with 10 bases aligning to TRBD2. The CDR3 runs 15 residues. Losses at the gene ends were 1 base for V and 2 bases for J; bases not matched to a gene: 3. Germline CDR1 and CDR2: SGHRS and YFSETQ.

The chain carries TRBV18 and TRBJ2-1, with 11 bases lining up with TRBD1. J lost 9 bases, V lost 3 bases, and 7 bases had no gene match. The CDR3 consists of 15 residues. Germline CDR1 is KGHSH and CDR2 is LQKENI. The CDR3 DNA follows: TGTGCCAGCTCACCCCAGGGACAGGGGGATAGTGAGCAGTTCTTC. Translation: CASSPQGQGDSEQFF.

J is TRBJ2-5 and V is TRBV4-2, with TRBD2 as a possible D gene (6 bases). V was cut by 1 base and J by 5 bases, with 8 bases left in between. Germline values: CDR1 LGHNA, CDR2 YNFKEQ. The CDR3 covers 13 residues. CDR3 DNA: TGTGCCAGCAGCCAAGCGGGAGCGGAGACCCAGTACTTC. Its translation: CASSQAGAETQYF.